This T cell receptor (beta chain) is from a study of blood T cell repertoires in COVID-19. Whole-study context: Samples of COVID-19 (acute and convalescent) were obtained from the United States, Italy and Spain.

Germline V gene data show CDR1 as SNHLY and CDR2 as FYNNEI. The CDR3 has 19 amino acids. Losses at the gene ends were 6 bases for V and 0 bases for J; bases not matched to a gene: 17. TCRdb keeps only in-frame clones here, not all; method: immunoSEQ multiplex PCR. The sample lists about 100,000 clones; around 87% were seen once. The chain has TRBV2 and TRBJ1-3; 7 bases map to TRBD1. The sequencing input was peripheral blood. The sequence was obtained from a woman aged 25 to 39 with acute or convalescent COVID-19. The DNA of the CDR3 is TGTGCCAGCAGCCTACTAGCAGGGGGAAGCATAGCCTCTGGAAACACCATATATTTT. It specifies CASSLLAGGSIASGNTIYF.